One and the same sample provided the 22 T cell receptor beta chains below, sequenced in a study of blood T cell repertoires in COVID-19. Using immunoSEQ multiplex PCR, the repertoire was profiled, and TCRdb retains in-frame clones only, with some absent. The table shows more than 250,000 clones, with around 89% occurring only once. What was sequenced was peripheral blood. The receptors derive from a woman in her forties or fifties with COVID-19, enrolled during active disease.

The CDR3 loop is CASSPRGGNQPQHF. Written as DNA, the CDR3 is TGTGCCAGCAGCCCCCGGGGTGGCAATCAGCCCCAGCATTTT. The V gene is TRBV7-9, the J gene TRBJ1-5; D unresolved. The germline gives CDR1 SEHNR, CDR2 FQNEAQ (reference sequence). The CDR3 covers 14 residues. The V end lost 5 bases, the J end lost 2 bases, and 10 bases lay between the germline ends.

The V gene is TRBV20-1, the J gene TRBJ2-7; D remains unclear. This CDR3 region has 11 residues. The germline CDR1 and CDR2 sequences are DFQATT and SNEGSKA (reference sequence). The V gene lost 3 bases and the J gene lost 4 bases, with 7 bases spanning the gap. CDR3 sequence reads: CSASSPYEQYF. CDR3 DNA: TGCAGTGCTAGTAGCCCTTACGAGCAGTACTTC.

This chain links TRBV11-3 with TRBJ2-1; 9 bases match TRBD2. Germline CDR1 SGHNT, CDR2 YENEEA. V dropped 2 bases and J dropped 2; count of bases not matched to a gene: 13. This CDR3 has 19 residues. CDR3 sequence (DNA): TGTGCCAGCAGCTTATTAGCGAGCGGGAGGACAACCGCCTACAATGAGCAGTTCTTC. This sequence encodes CASSLLASGRTTAYNEQFF.

This sequence joins TRBV19 and TRBJ1-6; D gene uncertain. The CDR3 has 13 amino acids. The V and J ends lost 4 bases and 11 bases respectively, with 12 bases between them. The germline V gene has CDR1 LNHDA and CDR2 SQIVND (reference sequence). The CDR3 DNA follows: TGTGCCAGTAGTAACGGTGGGGAGGCACCCCTCCACTTT. Protein sequence: CASSNGGEAPLHF.

This chain connects TRBV24-1 to TRBJ1-5; 10 bases line up with TRBD1. Germline CDR1 and CDR2: KGHDR and SFDVKD. The CDR3 extends over 13 amino acids. The V gene end was trimmed by 5 bases and the J gene end by 6 bases; junction bases not matched to a gene: 0. The CDR3 reads CATSGTGGQPQHF. CDR3 DNA sequence: TGTGCCACCAGTGGGACAGGGGGTCAGCCCCAGCATTTT.

The V gene is TRBV10-2, the J gene TRBJ2-5; 9 bases match TRBD1. Germline CDR1 WSHSY, CDR2 SAAADI. The CDR3 extends over 16 amino acids. V trimming: 6 bases; J trimming: 4 bases; junction bases outside the gene matches: 12. The CDR3: CASSFFGQGRRETQYF. CDR3 nucleotide sequence: TGCGCCAGCAGCTTCTTCGGACAGGGGAGACGAGAGACCCAGTACTTC.

This chain uses TRBV4-1 with TRBJ1-1, with TRBD1 matching 11 bases. The CDR3 is 18 amino acids. Germline V gene data show CDR1 as MGHRA and CDR2 as YSYEKL. V was clipped by 5 bases and J by 5 bases; unmatched bases: 16. CDR3 DNA sequence: TGCGCCAGCAGCGTGGAACCGGGACAGGGGGTTTTGGGGACTGAAGCTTTCTTT. It specifies CASSVEPGQGVLGTEAFF.

The chain links TRBV6-6 to TRBJ1-2; a weak D match, TRBD1 (5 bases). The germline gives CDR1 MNHNY, CDR2 SVGAGI (reference sequence). This CDR3 is built from 13 residues. The V end lost 6 bases, the J end lost 4 bases, and 12 bases lay between the germline ends. The CDR3 nucleotides are TGTGCCAGCAGCCTGACAGAACGCTATGGCTACACCTTC. This encodes CASSLTERYGYTF.

This clone appeared a single time. The V and J genes are TRBV15 and TRBJ2-1, with 11 bases identical to TRBD2. CDR1 is LNHNV and CDR2 is YYDKDF in the germline V gene (reference sequence). The CDR3 is 15 amino acids. Trimming took 4 bases from V and 4 from J; bases not matched to a gene: 3. The CDR3 sequence: CATSKGTSGYNEQFF. CDR3 nucleotide sequence: TGTGCCACCAGCAAGGGGACTAGCGGATACAATGAGCAGTTCTTC.

The chain recombines TRBV25-1 with TRBJ2-7, with 10 nucleotides matching TRBD2. Germline CDR1 reads MGHDK; CDR2 reads SYGVNS. The CDR3 is 14 residues long. V lost 3 bases, J lost 6 bases, and 5 bases stayed unmatched. The CDR3, as DNA: TGTGCCAGCAGTGACGGGACTAGCGATGCCGAGCAGTACTTC. Its protein is CASSDGTSDAEQYF.

The chain employs TRBV11-2 and TRBJ2-7; no clear D. CDR1 and CDR2 (germline): SGHAT, FQNNGV. The CDR3 has 11 amino acids. The germline V and J ends were trimmed by 4 bases and 3 bases, with 4 bases remaining between them. The CDR3 protein is CASSSLYEQYF. CDR3 nucleotide sequence: TGTGCCAGCAGCTCCCTCTACGAGCAGTACTTC.

The chain combines TRBV7-9 with TRBJ1-1; D might be TRBD1 (5 bases). There are 16 residues in the CDR3. Germline assignment: CDR1 SEHNR and CDR2 FQNEAQ (reference sequence). The V gene lost 5 bases and the J gene lost 4 bases, with 20 bases spanning the gap. CDR3 sequence: CASSPRGGELFTEAFF. CDR3 nucleotides: TGTGCCAGCAGCCCCCGCGGGGGGGAACTCTTCACTGAAGCTTTCTTT.

The chain couples TRBV4-2 to TRBJ2-3; TRBD2 agrees at 10 bases. Germline V gives CDR1 LGHNA, CDR2 YNFKEQ. Unmatched junction bases numbered 2, after V lost 2 bases and J lost 3 bases. The CDR3 has 15 amino acids. CDR3 in amino acids: CASSQKTSGTDTQYF. The CDR3 DNA follows: TGTGCCAGCAGCCAAAAGACTAGCGGGACAGATACGCAGTATTTT.

This clone was detected only a few times. The gene calls are TRBV6-5 and TRBJ2-1, with D possibly being TRBD2 (5 bases). This CDR3 is built from 14 residues. Germline CDR1 MNHEY, CDR2 SVGAGI. V shed 7 bases and J shed 0 bases, with 10 bases lying between them. The DNA for the CDR3 is TGTGCCAGCAAAGGGAGATCCTCCTACAATGAGCAGTTCTTC. As protein: CASKGRSSYNEQFF.

The genes are TRBV7-9 and TRBJ1-2, with D tentatively TRBD1 (5 bases). Germline loops: CDR1 SEHNR, CDR2 FQNEAQ (reference sequence). The CDR3 contains 13 residues. V lost 1 base and J lost 13, with 16 bases in between. CDR3 amino acids: CASSLEAGWHGTF. CDR3 nucleotides: TGTGCCAGCAGCTTAGAGGCAGGGTGGCATGGCACCTTC. Full variable domain (missing parts from reference TRBV7-9 and TRBJ1-2): DTGVSQNPRHKITKRGQNVTFRCDPISEHNRLYWYRQTLGQGPEFLTYFQNEAQLEKSRLLSDRFSAERPKGSFSTLEIQRTEQGDSAMYLCASSLEAGWHGTFGSGTRLTVV.

The chain uses TRBV19 and TRBJ1-5, with D unresolved. V lost 4 bases and J 6 bases, leaving 13 bases between the germline ends. This CDR3 has 14 residues. Germline V gene sequence: CDR1 LNHDA, CDR2 SQIVND (reference sequence). The CDR3 loop reads CASSSSLIGQPQHF. As DNA, the CDR3 is TGTGCCAGTAGTAGCTCCTTGATCGGTCAGCCCCAGCATTTT. Together with reference TRBV19 and TRBJ1-5, the CDR3 gives the full variable domain: DGGITQSPKYLFRKEGQNVTLSCEQNLNHDAMYWYRQDPGQGLRLIYYSQIVNDFQKGDIAEGYSVSREKKESFPLTVTSAQKNPTAFYLCASSSSLIGQPQHFGDGTRLSIL.

This chain uses TRBV5-1 with TRBJ2-1; the match to TRBD2 covers 8 bases. CDR1 is SGHRS and CDR2 is YFSETQ in the germline V gene. V was clipped by 5 bases and J by 9 bases; unmatched bases: 7. This CDR3 region has 13 residues. CDR3 nucleotide sequence: TGCGCCAGCAGGGGACTAGTCCCTATTGAGCAGTTCTTC. Protein: CASRGLVPIEQFF.

The V and J genes are TRBV5-5 and TRBJ2-5; 7 bases line up with TRBD1. The length of the CDR3 is 18 residues. Germline V gene data show CDR1 as SGHKS and CDR2 as YYEKEE (reference sequence). Trimming cost V 4 bases and J 3 bases; bases outside gene matches: 18. This chain's CDR3 is CASSLGLGQQLREETQYF. DNA for the CDR3: TGTGCCAGCAGCCTGGGTTTGGGACAGCAATTACGAGAAGAGACCCAGTACTTC.

The chain employs TRBV30 and TRBJ2-1, with 9 bases aligning to TRBD1. The germline V gene encodes CDR1 GTSNPN and CDR2 SVGIG (reference sequence). CDR3 length equals 14 residues. J lost 7 bases, V lost 4 bases, and 8 bases had no gene match. The CDR3 sequence: CAWKQGAQWNEQFF. The DNA for the CDR3 is TGTGCCTGGAAACAGGGGGCGCAGTGGAATGAGCAGTTCTTC.

The chain combines TRBV11-2 with TRBJ2-7, with 7 bases fitting TRBD1. Looked up from germline, CDR1 is SGHAT and CDR2 is FQNNGV. The V and J ends lost 8 bases and 6 bases, in that order; junction bases with no gene match: 16. The CDR3 is made up of 15 amino acids. In nucleotides, the CDR3 is TGTGCCAGCCACGCCAGGGGGAAGACCCGGTTCGAGCAGTACTTC. It codes for CASHARGKTRFEQYF.

V usage is TRBV6-6 and J usage is TRBJ2-1; TRBD2 matches 7 bases. The V gene end was trimmed by 6 bases and the J gene end by 9 bases; junction bases not matched to a gene: 8. CDR1 and CDR2 from the germline V gene are MNHNY and SVGAGI (reference sequence). The CDR3 runs 13 residues. The CDR3 loop reads CASSPGRATEQFF. DNA of the CDR3: TGTGCCAGCAGCCCAGGGAGGGCAACTGAGCAGTTCTTC.

V gene TRBV5-1 combines with J gene TRBJ2-7, with 7 bases fitting TRBD2. V was clipped by 1 base and J by 5 bases; unmatched bases: 9. This CDR3 is 15 amino acids long. Germline CDR1 is SGHRS and CDR2 is YFSETQ. CDR3 loop: CASSLMTSIRDEQYF. The CDR3 nucleotides are TGCGCCAGCAGCTTGATGACTAGCATAAGGGACGAGCAGTACTTC.